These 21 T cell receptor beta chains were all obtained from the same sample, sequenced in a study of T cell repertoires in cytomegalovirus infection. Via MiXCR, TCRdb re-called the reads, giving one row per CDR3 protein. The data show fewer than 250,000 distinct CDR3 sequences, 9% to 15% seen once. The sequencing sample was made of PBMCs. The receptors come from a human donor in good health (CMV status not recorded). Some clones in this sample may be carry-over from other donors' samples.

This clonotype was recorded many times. CDR3 sequence reads: CASSSLAGYNEQFF. CDR3 nucleotides: TGTGCCAGCAGCTCCCTAGCGGGATACAATGAGCAGTTCTTC. The chain combines TRBV5-6 with TRBJ2-1, with TRBD2 matching 9 bases. Unmatched junction bases numbered 2, after V lost 3 bases and J lost 4 bases. Germline lookup yields CDR1 SGHDT and CDR2 YYEEEE. This CDR3 comprises 14 residues.

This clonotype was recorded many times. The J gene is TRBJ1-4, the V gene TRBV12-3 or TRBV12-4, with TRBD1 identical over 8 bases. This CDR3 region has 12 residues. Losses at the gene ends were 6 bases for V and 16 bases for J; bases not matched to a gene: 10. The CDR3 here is CASSPGTGKRFF. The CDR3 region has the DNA TGTGCCAGCAGCCCCGGGACAGGAAAGAGGTTTTTT.

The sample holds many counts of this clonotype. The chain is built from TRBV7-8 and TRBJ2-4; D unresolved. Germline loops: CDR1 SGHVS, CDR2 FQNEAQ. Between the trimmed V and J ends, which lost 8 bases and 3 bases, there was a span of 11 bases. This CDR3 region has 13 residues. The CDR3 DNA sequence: TGTGCCAGCGAGGTTAGGGACAAAAACATTCAGTACTTC. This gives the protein CASEVRDKNIQYF.

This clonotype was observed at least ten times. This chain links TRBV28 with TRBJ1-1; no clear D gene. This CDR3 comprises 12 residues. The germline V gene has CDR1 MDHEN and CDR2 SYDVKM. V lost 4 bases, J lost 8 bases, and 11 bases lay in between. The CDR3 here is CASSSADREAFF. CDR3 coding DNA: TGTGCCAGCAGTTCCGCGGACCGAGAAGCTTTCTTT.

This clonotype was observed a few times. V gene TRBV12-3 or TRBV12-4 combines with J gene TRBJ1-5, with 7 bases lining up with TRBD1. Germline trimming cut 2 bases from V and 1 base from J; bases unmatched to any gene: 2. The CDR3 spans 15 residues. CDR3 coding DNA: TGTGCCAGCAGTTTACAGGGGGTGAGCAATCAGCCCCAGCATTTT. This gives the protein CASSLQGVSNQPQHF.

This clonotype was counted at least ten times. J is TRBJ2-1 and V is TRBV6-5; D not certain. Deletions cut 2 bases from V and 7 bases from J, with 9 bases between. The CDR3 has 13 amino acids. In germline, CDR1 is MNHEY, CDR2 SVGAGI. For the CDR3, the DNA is TGTGCCAGCAGTTACGGGCCAAGGAATGAGCAGTTCTTC. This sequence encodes CASSYGPRNEQFF.

The CDR3 DNA sequence: TGTGCCAGCAGCGTCGGGGTTTACAATGAGCAGTTCTTC. Protein product: CASSVGVYNEQFF. The chain joins TRBV14 to TRBJ2-1, with D tentatively TRBD2 (5 bases). V gave up 5 bases and J gave up 4 bases, with 9 bases separating them. CDR1 and CDR2 (germline): SGHDN, FVKESK. CDR3 length: 13 amino acids.

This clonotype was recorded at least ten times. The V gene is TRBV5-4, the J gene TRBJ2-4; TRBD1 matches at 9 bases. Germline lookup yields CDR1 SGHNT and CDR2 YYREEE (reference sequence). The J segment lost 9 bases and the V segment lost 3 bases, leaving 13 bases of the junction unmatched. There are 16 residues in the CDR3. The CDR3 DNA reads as TGTGCCAGCAGCTCCCGGGACAGGGACGGAATGGGCATTCAGTACTTC. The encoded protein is CASSSRDRDGMGIQYF.

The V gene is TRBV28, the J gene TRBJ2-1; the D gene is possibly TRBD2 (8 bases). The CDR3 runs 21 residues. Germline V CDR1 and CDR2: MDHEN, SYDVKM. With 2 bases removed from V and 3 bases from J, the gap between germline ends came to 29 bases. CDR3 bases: TGTGCCAGCAGTTTAGGCTCAGGGGGGGACATTACTAGCGGAGGCTACAATGAGCAGTTCTTC. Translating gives CASSLGSGGDITSGGYNEQFF. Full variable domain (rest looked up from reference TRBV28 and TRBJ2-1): DVKVTQSSRYLVKRTGEKVFLECVQDMDHENMFWYRQDPGLGLRLIYFSYDVKMKEKGDIPEGYSVSREKKERFSLILESASTNQTSMYLCASSLGSGGDITSGGYNEQFFGPGTRLTVL.

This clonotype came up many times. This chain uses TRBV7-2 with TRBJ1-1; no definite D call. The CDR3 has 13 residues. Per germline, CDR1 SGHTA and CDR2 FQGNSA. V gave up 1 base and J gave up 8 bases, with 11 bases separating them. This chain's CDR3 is CASSLGGVPEAFF. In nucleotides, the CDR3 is TGTGCCAGCAGCTTAGGCGGGGTACCAGAAGCTTTCTTT.

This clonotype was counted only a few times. Here the CDR3 DNA reads TGTGCCAGTAGTCCCCGGGCGACCCAAGAGACCCAGTACTTC. Translation gives CASSPRATQETQYF. The rearrangement links TRBV19 to TRBJ2-5; no reliable D call. Trimming removed 5 bases from V and 1 base from J, with 11 bases in between. Germline CDR1 LNHDA, CDR2 SQIVND (reference sequence). The CDR3 length is 14 residues. Variable domain in full (rest from reference TRBV19 and TRBJ2-5): DGGITQSPKYLFRKEGQNVTLSCEQNLNHDAMYWYRQDPGQGLRLIYYSQIVNDFQKGDIAEGYSVSREKKESFPLTVTSAQKNPTAFYLCASSPRATQETQYFGPGTRLLVL.

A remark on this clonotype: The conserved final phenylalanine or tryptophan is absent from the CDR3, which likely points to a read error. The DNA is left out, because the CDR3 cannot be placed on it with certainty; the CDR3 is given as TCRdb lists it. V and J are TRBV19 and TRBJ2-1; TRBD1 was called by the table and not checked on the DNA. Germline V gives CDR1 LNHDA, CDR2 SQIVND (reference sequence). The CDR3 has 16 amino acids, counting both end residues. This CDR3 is CASSIDRGTGGNEQLL.

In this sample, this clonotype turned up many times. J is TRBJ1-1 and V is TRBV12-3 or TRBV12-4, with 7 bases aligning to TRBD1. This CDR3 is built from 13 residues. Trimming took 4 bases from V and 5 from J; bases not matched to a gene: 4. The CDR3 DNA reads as TGTGCCAGCAGTTCGACGACAGGGACTGAAGCTTTCTTT. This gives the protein CASSSTTGTEAFF.

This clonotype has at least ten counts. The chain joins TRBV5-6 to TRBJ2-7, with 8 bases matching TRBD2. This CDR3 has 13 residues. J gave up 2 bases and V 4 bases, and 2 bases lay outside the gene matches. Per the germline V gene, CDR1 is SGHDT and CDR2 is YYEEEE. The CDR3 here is CASSPLAAYEQYF. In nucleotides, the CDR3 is TGTGCCAGCAGCCCACTAGCGGCCTACGAGCAGTACTTC.

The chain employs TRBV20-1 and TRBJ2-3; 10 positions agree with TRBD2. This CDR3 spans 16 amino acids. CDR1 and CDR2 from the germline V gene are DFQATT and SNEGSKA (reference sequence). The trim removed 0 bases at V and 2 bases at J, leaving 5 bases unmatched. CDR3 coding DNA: TGCAGTGCTAGAGATTCTAGCGGGAGAGTCACAGATACGCAGTATTTT. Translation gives CSARDSSGRVTDTQYF.

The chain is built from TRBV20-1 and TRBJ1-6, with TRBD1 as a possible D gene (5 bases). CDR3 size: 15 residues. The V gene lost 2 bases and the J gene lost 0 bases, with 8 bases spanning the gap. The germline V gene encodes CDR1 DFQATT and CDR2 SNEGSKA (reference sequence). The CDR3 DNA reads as TGCAGTGCTAGAAGGGGCAGCTCCTATAATTCACCCCTCCACTTT. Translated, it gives CSARRGSSYNSPLHF.

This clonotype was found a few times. CDR3 residues: CASSPRQSYGYTF. The CDR3 DNA follows: TGTGCCAGCAGTCCCAGACAGTCTTATGGCTACACCTTC. J is TRBJ1-2 and V is TRBV12-3 or TRBV12-4; maybe TRBD1 (5 bases). The CDR3 covers 13 residues. The V gene lost 5 bases and the J gene lost 5 bases, with 12 bases spanning the gap.

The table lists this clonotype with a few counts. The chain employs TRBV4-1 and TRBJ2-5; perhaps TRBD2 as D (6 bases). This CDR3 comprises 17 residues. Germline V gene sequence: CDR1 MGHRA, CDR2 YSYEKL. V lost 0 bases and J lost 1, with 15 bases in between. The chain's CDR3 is CASSQDPAGLLQETQYF. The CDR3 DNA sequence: TGCGCCAGCAGCCAAGACCCAGCGGGCCTCCTCCAAGAGACCCAGTACTTC.

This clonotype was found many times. CDR3 sequence reads: CASNIGIMNTEAFF. In DNA, the CDR3 is TGTGCCAGCAACATTGGGATAATGAACACTGAAGCTTTCTTT. The chain carries TRBV28 and TRBJ1-1; no definite D call. The CDR3 has 14 residues. Between the trimmed V and J ends, which lost 7 bases and 0 bases, there was a span of 12 bases. Germline-derived CDR1 and CDR2 are MDHEN and SYDVKM. Combining the CDR3 with reference TRBV28 and TRBJ1-1 gives the whole variable domain DVKVTQSSRYLVKRTGEKVFLECVQDMDHENMFWYRQDPGLGLRLIYFSYDVKMKEKGDIPEGYSVSREKKERFSLILESASTNQTSMYLCASNIGIMNTEAFFGQGTRLTVV.

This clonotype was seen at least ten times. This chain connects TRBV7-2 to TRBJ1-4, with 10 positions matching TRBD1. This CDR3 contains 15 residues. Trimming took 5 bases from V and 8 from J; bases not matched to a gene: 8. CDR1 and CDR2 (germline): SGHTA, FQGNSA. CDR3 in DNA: TGTGCCAGCAGCGGACAGGGGGGTACTGGGGAAAAACTGTTTTTT. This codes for CASSGQGGTGEKLFF.

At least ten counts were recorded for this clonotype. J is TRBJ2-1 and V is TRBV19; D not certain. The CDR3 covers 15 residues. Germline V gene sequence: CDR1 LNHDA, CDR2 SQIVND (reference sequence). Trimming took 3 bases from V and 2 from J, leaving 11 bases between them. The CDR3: CASSMGRLTYNEQFF. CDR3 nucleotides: TGTGCCAGTAGTATGGGCAGGTTGACCTACAATGAGCAGTTCTTC.